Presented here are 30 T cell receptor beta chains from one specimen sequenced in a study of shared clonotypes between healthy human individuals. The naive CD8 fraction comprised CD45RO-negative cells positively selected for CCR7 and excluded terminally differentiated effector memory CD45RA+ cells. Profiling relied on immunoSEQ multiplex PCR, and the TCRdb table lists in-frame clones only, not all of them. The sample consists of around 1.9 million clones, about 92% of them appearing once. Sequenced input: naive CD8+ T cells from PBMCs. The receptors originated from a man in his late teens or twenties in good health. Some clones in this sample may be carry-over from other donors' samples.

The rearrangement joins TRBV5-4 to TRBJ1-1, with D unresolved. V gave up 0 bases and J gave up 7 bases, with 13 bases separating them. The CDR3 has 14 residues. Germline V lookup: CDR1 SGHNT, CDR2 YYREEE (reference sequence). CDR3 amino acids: CASSLEPETLEAFF. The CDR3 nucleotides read TGTGCCAGCAGCTTGGAGCCCGAAACCCTTGAAGCTTTCTTT. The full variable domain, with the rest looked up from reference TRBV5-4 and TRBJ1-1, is ETGVTQSPTHLIKTRGQQVTLRCSSQSGHNTVSWYQQALGQGPQFIFQYYREEENGRGNFPPRFSGLQFPNYSSELNVNALELDDSALYLCASSLEPETLEAFFGQGTRLTVV.

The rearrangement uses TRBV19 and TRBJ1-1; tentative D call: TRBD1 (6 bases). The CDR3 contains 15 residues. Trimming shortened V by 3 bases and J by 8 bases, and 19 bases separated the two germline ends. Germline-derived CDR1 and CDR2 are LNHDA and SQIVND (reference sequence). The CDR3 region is CASSIGIDRRGEAFF. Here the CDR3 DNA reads TGTGCCAGTAGTATCGGTATAGACAGGCGCGGAGAAGCTTTCTTT.

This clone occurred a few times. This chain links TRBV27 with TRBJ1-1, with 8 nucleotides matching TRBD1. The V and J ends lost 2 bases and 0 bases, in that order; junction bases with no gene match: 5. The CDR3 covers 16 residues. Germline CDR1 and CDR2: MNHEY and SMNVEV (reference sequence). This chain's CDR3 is CASSLNAGGLNTEAFF. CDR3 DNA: TGTGCCAGCAGTTTAAACGCAGGGGGCTTGAACACTGAAGCTTTCTTT.

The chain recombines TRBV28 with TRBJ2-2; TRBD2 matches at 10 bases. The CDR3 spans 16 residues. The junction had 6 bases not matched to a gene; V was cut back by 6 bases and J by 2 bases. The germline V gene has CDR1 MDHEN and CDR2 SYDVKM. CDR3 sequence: CASSEGTSANTGELFF. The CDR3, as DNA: TGTGCCAGCAGCGAAGGGACTAGCGCCAACACCGGGGAGCTGTTTTTT.

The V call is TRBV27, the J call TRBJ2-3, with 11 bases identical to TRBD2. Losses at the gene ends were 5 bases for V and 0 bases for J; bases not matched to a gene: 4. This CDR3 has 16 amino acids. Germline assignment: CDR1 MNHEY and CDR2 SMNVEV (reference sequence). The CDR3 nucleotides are TGTGCCAGCAGTGGGGGACTAGCGGCTAGCACAGATACGCAGTATTTT. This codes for CASSGGLAASTDTQYF.

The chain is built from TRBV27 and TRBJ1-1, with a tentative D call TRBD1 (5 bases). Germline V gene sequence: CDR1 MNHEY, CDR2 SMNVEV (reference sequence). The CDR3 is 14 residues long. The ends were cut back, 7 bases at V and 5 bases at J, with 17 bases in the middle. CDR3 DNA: TGTGCCAGCAAGCTAATCGGGGCATGGACTGAAGCTTTCTTT. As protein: CASKLIGAWTEAFF.

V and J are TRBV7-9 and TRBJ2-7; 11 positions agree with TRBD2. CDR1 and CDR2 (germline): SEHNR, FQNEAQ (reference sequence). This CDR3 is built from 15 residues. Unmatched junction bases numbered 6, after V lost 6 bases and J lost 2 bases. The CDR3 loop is CASSLSSGRAYEQYF. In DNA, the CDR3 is TGTGCCAGCAGTCTGAGTAGCGGGAGGGCCTACGAGCAGTACTTC.

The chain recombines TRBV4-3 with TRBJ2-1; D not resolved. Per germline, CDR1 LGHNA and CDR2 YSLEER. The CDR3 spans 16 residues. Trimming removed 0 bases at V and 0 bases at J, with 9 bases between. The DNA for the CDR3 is TGCGCCAGCAGCCAAGATAACTGGAGCTCCTACAATGAGCAGTTCTTC. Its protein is CASSQDNWSSYNEQFF.

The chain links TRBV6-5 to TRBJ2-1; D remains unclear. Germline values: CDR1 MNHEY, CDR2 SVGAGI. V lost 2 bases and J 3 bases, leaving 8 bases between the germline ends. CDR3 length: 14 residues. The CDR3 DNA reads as TGTGCCAGCAGTTACAATCTAAACTACAATGAGCAGTTCTTC. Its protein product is CASSYNLNYNEQFF.

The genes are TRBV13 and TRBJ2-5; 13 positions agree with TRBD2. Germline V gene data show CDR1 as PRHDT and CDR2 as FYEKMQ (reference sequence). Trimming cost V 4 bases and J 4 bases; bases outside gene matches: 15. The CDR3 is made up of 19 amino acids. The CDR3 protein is CASSSVRTSGSRGRETQYF. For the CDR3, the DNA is TGTGCCAGCAGCTCGGTGCGGACTAGCGGGAGCAGGGGGAGAGAGACCCAGTACTTC.

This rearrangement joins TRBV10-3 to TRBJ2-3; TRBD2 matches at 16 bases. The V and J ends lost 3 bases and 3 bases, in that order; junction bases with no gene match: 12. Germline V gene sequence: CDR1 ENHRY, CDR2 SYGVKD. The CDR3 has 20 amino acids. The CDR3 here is CAISDPGLAGGSGVTDTQYF. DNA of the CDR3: TGTGCCATCAGTGACCCGGGACTAGCGGGAGGGTCGGGGGTAACAGATACGCAGTATTTT.

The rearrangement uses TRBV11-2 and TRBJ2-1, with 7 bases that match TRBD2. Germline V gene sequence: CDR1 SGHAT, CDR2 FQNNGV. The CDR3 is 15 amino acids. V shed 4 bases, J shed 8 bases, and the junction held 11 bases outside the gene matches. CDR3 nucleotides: TGTGCCAGCAGCTCAACTGGCGGGAGTCTGTATGAGCAGTTCTTC. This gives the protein CASSSTGGSLYEQFF.

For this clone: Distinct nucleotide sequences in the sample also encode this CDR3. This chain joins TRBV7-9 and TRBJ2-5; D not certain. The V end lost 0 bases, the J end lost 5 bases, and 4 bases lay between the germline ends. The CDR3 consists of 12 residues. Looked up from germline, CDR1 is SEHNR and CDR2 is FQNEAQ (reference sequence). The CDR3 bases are TGTGCCAGCAGCTTAGCTTCTGAGACCCAGTACTTC. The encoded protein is CASSLASETQYF.

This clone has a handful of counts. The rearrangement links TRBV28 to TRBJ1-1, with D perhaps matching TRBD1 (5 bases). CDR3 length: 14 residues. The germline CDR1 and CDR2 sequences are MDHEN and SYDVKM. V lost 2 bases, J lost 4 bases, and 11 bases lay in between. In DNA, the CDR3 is TGTGCCAGCAGTTTACGGGGGTTGGTCACTGAAGCTTTCTTT. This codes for CASSLRGLVTEAFF.

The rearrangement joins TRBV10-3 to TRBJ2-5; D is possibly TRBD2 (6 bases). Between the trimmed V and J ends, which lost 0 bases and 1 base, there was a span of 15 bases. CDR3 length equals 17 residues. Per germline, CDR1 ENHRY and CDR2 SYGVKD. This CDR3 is CAISESIGSGGQETQYF. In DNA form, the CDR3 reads TGTGCCATCAGTGAGTCGATCGGGAGTGGGGGCCAAGAGACCCAGTACTTC.

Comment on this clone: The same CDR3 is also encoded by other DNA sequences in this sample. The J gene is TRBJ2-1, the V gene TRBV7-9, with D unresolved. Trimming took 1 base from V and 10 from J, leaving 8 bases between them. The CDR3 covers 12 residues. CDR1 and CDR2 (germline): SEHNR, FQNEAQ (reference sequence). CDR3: CASSLGTAEQFF. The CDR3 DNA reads TGTGCCAGCAGCTTAGGGACGGCGGAGCAGTTCTTC.

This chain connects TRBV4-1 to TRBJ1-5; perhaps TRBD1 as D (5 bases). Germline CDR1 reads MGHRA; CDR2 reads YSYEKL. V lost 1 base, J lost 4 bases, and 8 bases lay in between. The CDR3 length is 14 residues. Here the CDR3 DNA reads TGCGCCAGCAGCCAAGGGGGGGAGAATCAGCCCCAGCATTTT. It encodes CASSQGGENQPQHF.

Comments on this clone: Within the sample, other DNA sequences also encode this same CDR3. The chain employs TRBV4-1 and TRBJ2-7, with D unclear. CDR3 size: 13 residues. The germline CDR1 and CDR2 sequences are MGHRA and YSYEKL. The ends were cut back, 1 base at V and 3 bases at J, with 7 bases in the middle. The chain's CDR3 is CASSQGPDYEQYF. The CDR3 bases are TGCGCCAGCAGCCAAGGACCGGACTACGAGCAGTACTTC.

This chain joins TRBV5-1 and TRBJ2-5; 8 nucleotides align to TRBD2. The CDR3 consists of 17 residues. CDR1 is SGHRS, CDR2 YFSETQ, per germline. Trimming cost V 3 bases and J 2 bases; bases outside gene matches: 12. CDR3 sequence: CASSSAKVAGLQETQYF. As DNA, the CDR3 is TGCGCCAGCAGCTCTGCTAAGGTAGCGGGGCTACAAGAGACCCAGTACTTC.

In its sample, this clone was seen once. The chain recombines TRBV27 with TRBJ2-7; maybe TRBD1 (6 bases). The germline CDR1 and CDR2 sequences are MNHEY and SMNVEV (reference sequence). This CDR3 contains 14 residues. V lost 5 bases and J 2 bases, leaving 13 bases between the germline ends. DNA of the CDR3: TGTGCCAGCAGTATCAGGGGCACGACCTACGAGCAGTACTTC. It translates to CASSIRGTTYEQYF.

The DNA of the CDR3 is TGTGCCAGAAGCAGTCGGTCTAACTATGGCTACACCTTC. Amino acid sequence: CARSSRSNYGYTF. The chain has TRBV5-3 and TRBJ1-2, with D hard to call. TRBV5-3 counts as an open reading frame of uncertain function. With 4 bases removed from V and 0 bases from J, the gap between germline ends came to 7 bases. The CDR3 length is 13 residues.

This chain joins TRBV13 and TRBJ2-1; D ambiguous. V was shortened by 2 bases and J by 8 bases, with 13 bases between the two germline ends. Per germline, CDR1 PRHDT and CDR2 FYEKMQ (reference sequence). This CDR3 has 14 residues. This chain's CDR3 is CASSLLVERDEQFF. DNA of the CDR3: TGTGCCAGCAGCTTATTAGTGGAGCGCGATGAGCAGTTCTTC.

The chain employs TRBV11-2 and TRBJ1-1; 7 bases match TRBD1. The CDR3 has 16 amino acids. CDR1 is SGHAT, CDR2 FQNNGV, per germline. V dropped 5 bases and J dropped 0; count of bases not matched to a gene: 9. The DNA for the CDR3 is TGTGCCAGCAGCAAAAGAAAACAGGGGTTGAACACTGAAGCTTTCTTT. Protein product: CASSKRKQGLNTEAFF.

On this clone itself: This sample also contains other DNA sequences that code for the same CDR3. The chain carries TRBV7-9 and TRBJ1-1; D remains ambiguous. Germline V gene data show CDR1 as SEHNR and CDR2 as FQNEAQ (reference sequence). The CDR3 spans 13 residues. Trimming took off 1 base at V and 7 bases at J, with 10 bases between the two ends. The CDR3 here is CASSLVVGSEAFF. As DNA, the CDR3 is TGTGCCAGCAGCTTAGTTGTTGGGAGTGAAGCTTTCTTT. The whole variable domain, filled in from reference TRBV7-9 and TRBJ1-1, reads DTGVSQNPRHKITKRGQNVTFRCDPISEHNRLYWYRQTLGQGPEFLTYFQNEAQLEKSRLLSDRFSAERPKGSFSTLEIQRTEQGDSAMYLCASSLVVGSEAFFGQGTRLTVV.

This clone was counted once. The CDR3 region has the DNA TGTGCCATCAGTGGCAATAAGGCGACCGGGGGCTACGAGCAGTACTTC. Encoded protein: CAISGNKATGGYEQYF. The chain uses TRBV10-3 and TRBJ2-7; D might be TRBD2 (6 bases). Germline V CDR1 and CDR2: ENHRY, SYGVKD. Trimming removed 4 bases from V and 3 bases from J, with 19 bases in between. This CDR3 contains 16 residues.

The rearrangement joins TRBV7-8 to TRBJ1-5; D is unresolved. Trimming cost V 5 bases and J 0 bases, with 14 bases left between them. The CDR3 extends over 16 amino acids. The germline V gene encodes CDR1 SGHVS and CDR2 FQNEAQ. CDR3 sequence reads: CASSPLRELSNQPQHF. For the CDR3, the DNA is TGTGCCAGCAGCCCATTACGGGAGCTTAGCAATCAGCCCCAGCATTTT.

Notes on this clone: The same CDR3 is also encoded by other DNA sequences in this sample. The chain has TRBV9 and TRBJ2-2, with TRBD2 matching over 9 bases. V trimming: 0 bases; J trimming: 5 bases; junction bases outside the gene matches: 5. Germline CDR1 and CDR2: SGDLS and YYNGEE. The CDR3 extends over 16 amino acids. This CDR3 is CASSVEWLAGTGELFF. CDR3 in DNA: TGTGCCAGCAGCGTAGAGTGGCTAGCGGGGACCGGGGAGCTGTTTTTT.

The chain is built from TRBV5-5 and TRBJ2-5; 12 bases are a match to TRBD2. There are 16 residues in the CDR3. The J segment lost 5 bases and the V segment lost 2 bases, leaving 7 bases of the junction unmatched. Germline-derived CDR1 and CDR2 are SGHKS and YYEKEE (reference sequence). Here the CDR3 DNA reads TGTGCCAGCAGCTTATCTAGCGGGAGGGCCATGGAGACCCAGTACTTC. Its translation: CASSLSSGRAMETQYF.

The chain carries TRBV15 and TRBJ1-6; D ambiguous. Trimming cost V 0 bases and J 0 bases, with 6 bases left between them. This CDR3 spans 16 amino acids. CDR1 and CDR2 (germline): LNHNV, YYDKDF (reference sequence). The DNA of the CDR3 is TGTGCCACCAGCAGAGAGCGGAGCTCCTATAATTCACCCCTCCACTTT. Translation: CATSRERSSYNSPLHF.

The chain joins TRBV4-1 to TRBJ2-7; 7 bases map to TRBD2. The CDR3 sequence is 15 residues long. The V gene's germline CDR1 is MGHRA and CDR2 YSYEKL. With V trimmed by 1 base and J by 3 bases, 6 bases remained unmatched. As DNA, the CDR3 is TGCGCCAGCAGCCAAGTCGGGGGGAGCCTCTACGAGCAGTACTTC. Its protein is CASSQVGGSLYEQYF.